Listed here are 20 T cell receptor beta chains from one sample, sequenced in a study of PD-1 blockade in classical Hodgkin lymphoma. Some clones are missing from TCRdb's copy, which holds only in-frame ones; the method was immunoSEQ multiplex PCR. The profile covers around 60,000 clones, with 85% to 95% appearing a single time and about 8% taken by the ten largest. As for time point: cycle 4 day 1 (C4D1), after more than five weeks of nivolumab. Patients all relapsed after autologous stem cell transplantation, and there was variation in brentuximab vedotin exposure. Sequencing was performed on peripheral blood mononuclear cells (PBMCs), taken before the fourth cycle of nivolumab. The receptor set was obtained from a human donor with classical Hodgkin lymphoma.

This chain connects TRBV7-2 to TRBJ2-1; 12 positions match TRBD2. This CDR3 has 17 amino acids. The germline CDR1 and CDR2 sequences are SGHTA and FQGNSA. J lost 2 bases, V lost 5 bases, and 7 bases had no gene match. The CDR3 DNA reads TGTGCCAGCAGCCTGTCTAGCGGGGGGGAGACCTACAATGAGCAGTTCTTC. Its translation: CASSLSSGGETYNEQFF.

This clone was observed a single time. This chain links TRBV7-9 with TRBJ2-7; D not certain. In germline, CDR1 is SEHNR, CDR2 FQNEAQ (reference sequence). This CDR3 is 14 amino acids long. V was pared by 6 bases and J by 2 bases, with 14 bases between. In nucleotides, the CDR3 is TGTGCCAGCAGTCGATCGATGGGGACCTACGAGCAGTACTTC. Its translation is CASSRSMGTYEQYF.

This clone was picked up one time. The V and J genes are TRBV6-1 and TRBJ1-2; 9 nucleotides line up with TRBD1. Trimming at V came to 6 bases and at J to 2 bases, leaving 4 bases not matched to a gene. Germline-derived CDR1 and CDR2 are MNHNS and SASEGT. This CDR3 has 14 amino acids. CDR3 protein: CASSRTGANYGYTF. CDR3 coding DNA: TGTGCCAGCAGCCGGACAGGGGCCAACTATGGCTACACCTTC.

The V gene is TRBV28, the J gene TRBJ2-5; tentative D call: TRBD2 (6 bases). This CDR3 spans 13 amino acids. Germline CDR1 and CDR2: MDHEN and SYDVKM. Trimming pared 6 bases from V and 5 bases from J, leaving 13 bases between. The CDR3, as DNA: TGTGCCAGCAGGGACGTTGGGAGGGAGACCCAGTACTTC. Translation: CASRDVGRETQYF.

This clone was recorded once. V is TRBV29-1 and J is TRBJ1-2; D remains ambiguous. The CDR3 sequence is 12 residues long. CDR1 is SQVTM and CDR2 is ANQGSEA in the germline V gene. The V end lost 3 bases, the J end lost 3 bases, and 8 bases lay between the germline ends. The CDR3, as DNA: TGCAGCGTTGATCGGATTCACTATGGCTACACCTTC. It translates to CSVDRIHYGYTF.

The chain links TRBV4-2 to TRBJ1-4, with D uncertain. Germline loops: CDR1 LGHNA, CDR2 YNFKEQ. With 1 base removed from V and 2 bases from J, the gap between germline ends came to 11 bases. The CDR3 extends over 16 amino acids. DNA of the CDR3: TGTGCCAGCAGCCAAGGCCCAAGCGGCACTAATGAAAAACTGTTTTTT. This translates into CASSQGPSGTNEKLFF.

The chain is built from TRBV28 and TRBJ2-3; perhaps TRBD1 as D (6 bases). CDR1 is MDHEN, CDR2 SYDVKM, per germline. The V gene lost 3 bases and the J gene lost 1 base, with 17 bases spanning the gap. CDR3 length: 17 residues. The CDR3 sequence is CASSFADRFLGTDTQYF. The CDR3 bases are TGTGCCAGCAGTTTCGCGGACAGATTTCTGGGCACAGATACGCAGTATTTT.

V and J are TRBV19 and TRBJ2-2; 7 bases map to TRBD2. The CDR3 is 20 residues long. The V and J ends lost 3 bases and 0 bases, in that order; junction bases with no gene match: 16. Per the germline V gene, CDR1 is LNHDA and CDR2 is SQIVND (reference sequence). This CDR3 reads CASSMKLASGLIANTGELFF. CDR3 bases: TGTGCCAGTAGTATGAAGCTGGCTAGCGGTCTGATCGCGAACACCGGGGAGCTGTTTTTT.

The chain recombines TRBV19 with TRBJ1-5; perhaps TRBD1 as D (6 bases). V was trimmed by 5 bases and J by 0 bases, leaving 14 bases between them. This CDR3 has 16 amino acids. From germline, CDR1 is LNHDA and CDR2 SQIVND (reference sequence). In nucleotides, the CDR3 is TGTGCCAGTAGTTCCGGGACATATTATAGCAATCAGCCCCAGCATTTT. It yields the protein CASSSGTYYSNQPQHF.

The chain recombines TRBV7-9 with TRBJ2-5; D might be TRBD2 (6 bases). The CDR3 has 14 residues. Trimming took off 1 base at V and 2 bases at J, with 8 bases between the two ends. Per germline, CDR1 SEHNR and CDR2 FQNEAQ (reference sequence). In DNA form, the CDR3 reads TGTGCCAGCAGCTTAGTAGCGGAACAAGAGACCCAGTACTTC. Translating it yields CASSLVAEQETQYF.

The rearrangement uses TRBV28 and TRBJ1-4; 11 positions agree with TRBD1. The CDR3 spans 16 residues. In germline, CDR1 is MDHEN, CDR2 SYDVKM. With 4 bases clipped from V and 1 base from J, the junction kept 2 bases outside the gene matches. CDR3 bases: TGTGCCAGCAGTTGGGGACAGGGGGAAACTAATGAAAAACTGTTTTTT. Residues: CASSWGQGETNEKLFF.

The CDR3 spells CASSFSENGYTF. Here the CDR3 DNA reads TGTGCCAGCAGCTTCTCTGAGAATGGCTACACCTTC. The J gene is TRBJ1-2, the V gene TRBV7-9; the D is unclear. Between the trimmed V and J ends, which lost 3 bases and 6 bases, there was a span of 8 bases. Germline CDR1 is SEHNR and CDR2 is FQNEAQ (reference sequence). The CDR3 contains 12 residues.

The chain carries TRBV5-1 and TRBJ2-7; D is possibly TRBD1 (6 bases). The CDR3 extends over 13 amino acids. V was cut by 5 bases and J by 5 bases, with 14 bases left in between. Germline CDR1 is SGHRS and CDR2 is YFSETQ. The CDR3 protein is CASRITGSHEQYF. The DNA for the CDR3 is TGCGCCAGCAGAATCACAGGGTCGCACGAGCAGTACTTC.

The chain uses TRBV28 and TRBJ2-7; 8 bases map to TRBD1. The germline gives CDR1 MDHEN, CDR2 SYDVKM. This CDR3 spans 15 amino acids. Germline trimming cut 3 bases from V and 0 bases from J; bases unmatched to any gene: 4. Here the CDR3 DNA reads TGTGCCAGCAGTTTCATAGGACAGGGCTCCTACGAGCAGTACTTC. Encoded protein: CASSFIGQGSYEQYF.

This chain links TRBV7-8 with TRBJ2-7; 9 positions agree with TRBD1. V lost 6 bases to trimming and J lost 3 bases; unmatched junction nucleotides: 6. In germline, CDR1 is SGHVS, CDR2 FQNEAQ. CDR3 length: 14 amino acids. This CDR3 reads CASSPSGQGYEQYF. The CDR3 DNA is TGTGCCAGCAGTCCCTCGGGACAGGGCTACGAGCAGTACTTC.

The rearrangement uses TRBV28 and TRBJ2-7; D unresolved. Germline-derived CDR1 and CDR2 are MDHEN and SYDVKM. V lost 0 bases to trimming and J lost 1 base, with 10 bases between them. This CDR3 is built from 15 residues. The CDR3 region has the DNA TGTGCCAGCAGTTTATGGGGGATAGGGTCCTACGAGCAGTACTTC. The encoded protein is CASSLWGIGSYEQYF. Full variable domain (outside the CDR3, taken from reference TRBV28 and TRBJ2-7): DVKVTQSSRYLVKRTGEKVFLECVQDMDHENMFWYRQDPGLGLRLIYFSYDVKMKEKGDIPEGYSVSREKKERFSLILESASTNQTSMYLCASSLWGIGSYEQYFGPGTRLTVT.

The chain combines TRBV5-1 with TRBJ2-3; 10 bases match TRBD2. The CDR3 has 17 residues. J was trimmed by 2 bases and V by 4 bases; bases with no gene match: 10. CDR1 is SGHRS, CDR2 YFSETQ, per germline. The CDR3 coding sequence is TGCGCCAGCAGCGCCCTCGCTAGCGGGGGAGCCACAGATACGCAGTATTTT. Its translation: CASSALASGGATDTQYF.

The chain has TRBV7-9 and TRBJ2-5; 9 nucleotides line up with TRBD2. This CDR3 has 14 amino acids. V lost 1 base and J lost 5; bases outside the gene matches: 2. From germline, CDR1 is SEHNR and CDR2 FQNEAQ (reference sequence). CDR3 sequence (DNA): TGTGCCAGCAGCTTAGGCGGGGGGGATGAGACCCAGTACTTC. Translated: CASSLGGGDETQYF.

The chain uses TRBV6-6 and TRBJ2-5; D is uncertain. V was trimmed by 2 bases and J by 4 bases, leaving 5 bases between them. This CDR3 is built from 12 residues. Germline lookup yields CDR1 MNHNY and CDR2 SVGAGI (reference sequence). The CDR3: CASSYRIETQYF. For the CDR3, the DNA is TGTGCCAGCAGTTACCGGATAGAGACCCAGTACTTC.

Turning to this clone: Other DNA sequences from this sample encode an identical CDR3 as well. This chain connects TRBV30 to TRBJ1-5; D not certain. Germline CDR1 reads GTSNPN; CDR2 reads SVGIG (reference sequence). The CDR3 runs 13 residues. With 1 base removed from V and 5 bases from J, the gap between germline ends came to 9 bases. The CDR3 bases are TGTGCCTGGAGTGCCGACAACTATCAGCCCCAGCATTTT. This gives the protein CAWSADNYQPQHF.